Listed below are T cell receptor beta chains from one sample, sequenced in a study of identifying expanded T cells in peripheral blood. Produced via immunoSEQ multiplex PCR; TCRdb's table is partial and in-frame only. The table has 60,000 or so clones, around 81% seen once. The sample consisted of blood. These receptors were taken from a person aged 18 to 70 in good health. Each CDR3 is given with its conserved first and last residue. The D gene is left open where the match is weak. Size tells how often a clone was seen (once, few, many) or the class of an expanded clone, and some rows leave it out.

J: TRBJ1-2
size: .
D: TRBD1
V: TRBV6-1
CDR3: CASSEQGAGPYGYTF
DNA: TGTGCCAGCAGTGAACAGGGGGCGGGCCCCTATGGCTACACCTTC

J: TRBJ2-7
size: .
D: .
V: TRBV14
CDR3: CASSHGQLSSYEQYF
DNA: TGTGCCAGCAGCCATGGACAGTTGAGCTCCTACGAGCAGTACTTC

J: TRBJ2-2
size: .
D: TRBD1
V: TRBV7-3
CDR3: CATSGTGAGELFF
DNA: TGTGCCACGTCCGGGACAGGGGCCGGGGAGCTGTTTTTT

J: TRBJ2-2
size: .
D: TRBD1
V: TRBV5-4
CDR3: CASSSGISATGTAGELFF
DNA: TGTGCCAGCAGCTCAGGAATTTCAGCGACAGGGACCGCCGGGGAGCTGTTTTTT

J: TRBJ2-1
size: .
D: .
V: TRBV30
CDR3: CAWSLPPDEQFF
DNA: TGTGCCTGGAGCTTACCCCCGGATGAGCAGTTCTTC

J: TRBJ2-5
size: .
D: TRBD2
V: TRBV6-6
CDR3: CASLGVAGETQYF
DNA: TGTGCCAGCCTCGGGGTAGCGGGAGAGACCCAGTACTTC

J: TRBJ2-6
size: .
D: .
V: TRBV10-3
CDR3: CAISEGTGANVLTF
DNA: TGTGCCATCAGTGAGGGTACCGGGGCCAACGTCCTGACTTTC

J: TRBJ1-4
size: .
D: .
V: TRBV28
CDR3: CASSKLDSDEKLFF
DNA: TGTGCCAGCAGTAAATTGGACAGCGATGAAAAACTGTTTTTT

J: TRBJ2-5
size: .
D: TRBD2
V: TRBV29-1
CDR3: CSVTTSGLSGGTQYF
DNA: TGCAGCGTCACCACTAGCGGTTTATCTGGGGGGACCCAGTACTTC

J: TRBJ2-1
size: .
D: TRBD2
V: TRBV5-1
CDR3: CASSLGLGQTYNEQFF
DNA: TGCGCCAGCAGCCTGGGACTAGGGCAGACCTACAATGAGCAGTTCTTC

J: TRBJ1-3
size: .
D: .
V: TRBV10-2
CDR3: CASSESTYSGNTIYF
DNA: TGCGCCAGCAGTGAGTCTACGTACTCTGGAAACACCATATATTTT

J: TRBJ2-3
size: once
D: TRBD2
V: TRBV2
CDR3: CASRLLTSGTTTDTQYF
DNA: TGTGCCAGCAGACTTCTAACTAGCGGGACTACCACAGATACGCAGTATTTT

J: TRBJ2-7
size: .
D: .
V: TRBV2
CDR3: CASSSYRQGGYEQYF
DNA: TGTGCCAGCAGTAGTTACAGGCAGGGCGGCTACGAGCAGTACTTC

J: TRBJ2-7
size: .
D: .
V: TRBV27
CDR3: CASSGAAEQYF
DNA: TGTGCCAGCAGTGGGGCTGCCGAGCAGTACTTC

J: TRBJ2-7
size: .
D: .
V: TRBV7-2
CDR3: CASSLLAGRSEQYF
DNA: TGTGCCAGCAGCTTATTGGCGGGAAGGAGCGAGCAGTACTTC

J: TRBJ2-2
size: .
D: .
V: TRBV11-2
CDR3: CASSLLGGTLDTGELFF
DNA: TGTGCCAGCAGCTTACTTGGCGGGACGCTGGACACCGGGGAGCTGTTTTTT

J: TRBJ2-7
size: few
D: .
V: TRBV9
CDR3: CASSASGSYEQYF
DNA: TGTGCCAGCAGCGCTAGTGGAAGCTACGAGCAGTACTTC

J: TRBJ2-1
size: .
D: .
V: TRBV7-9
CDR3: CASSFRERGNEQFF
DNA: TGTGCCAGCAGCTTCCGGGAGAGGGGAAATGAGCAGTTCTTC

J: TRBJ2-2
size: .
D: .
V: TRBV5-1
CDR3: CASSWDGVSGELFF
DNA: TGCGCCAGCAGCTGGGATGGGGTATCCGGGGAGCTGTTTTTT

J: TRBJ2-1
size: .
D: TRBD2
V: TRBV30
CDR3: CAWSNGLAAEQFF
DNA: TGTGCCTGGAGTAATGGACTAGCGGCTGAGCAGTTCTTC

J: TRBJ1-2
size: .
D: .
V: TRBV19
CDR3: CASSIRENYGYTF
DNA: TGTGCCAGTAGTATCAGGGAGAACTATGGCTACACCTTC

J: TRBJ1-1
size: .
D: .
V: TRBV2
CDR3: CASSDKGFGTEAFF
DNA: TGTGCCAGCAGTGATAAAGGTTTCGGAACTGAAGCTTTCTTT

J: TRBJ1-1
size: .
D: .
V: TRBV6-5
CDR3: CASSSRGRNTEAFF
DNA: TGTGCCAGCAGTTCACGAGGCAGGAACACTGAAGCTTTCTTT

J: TRBJ1-3
size: once
D: .
V: TRBV6-5
CDR3: CASIRTMSSGNTIYF
DNA: TGTGCCAGCATCAGAACTATGAGCTCTGGAAACACCATATATTTT

J: TRBJ2-2
size: .
D: .
V: TRBV2
CDR3: CASGSAGGSSSTGELFF
DNA: TGTGCCAGCGGCTCCGCCGGCGGGTCTTCGAGCACCGGGGAGCTGTTTTTT

J: TRBJ1-1
size: .
D: TRBD1
V: TRBV29-1
CDR3: CSATVGTGDTEAFF
DNA: TGCAGCGCTACCGTGGGGACAGGGGACACTGAAGCTTTCTTT

J: TRBJ2-7
size: .
D: TRBD2
V: TRBV11-2
CDR3: CASSLASGATYEQYF
DNA: TGTGCCAGCAGCTTAGCTAGCGGGGCGACCTACGAGCAGTACTTC

J: TRBJ2-5
size: .
D: .
V: TRBV2
CDR3: CTSRGGAIQETQYF
DNA: TGTACCAGCAGGGGGGGAGCGATACAAGAGACCCAGTACTTC

J: TRBJ1-1
size: .
D: .
V: TRBV7-9
CDR3: CASSFVEALSEAFF
DNA: TGTGCCAGCAGCTTCGTGGAAGCGCTAAGTGAAGCTTTCTTT

J: TRBJ1-1
size: .
D: .
V: TRBV19
CDR3: CASSIMSSSTEAFF
DNA: TGTGCCAGTAGTATCATGTCGTCGAGCACTGAAGCTTTCTTT

J: TRBJ2-1
size: .
D: TRBD2
V: TRBV30
CDR3: CAWSVSPGTSGRAHNEQFF
DNA: TGTGCCTGGAGTGTAAGCCCCGGGACTAGCGGGAGGGCACACAATGAGCAGTTCTTC

J: TRBJ2-6
size: .
D: .
V: TRBV11-2
CDR3: CASSQGTASGANVLTF
DNA: TGTGCCAGCAGCCAGGGAACAGCGTCTGGGGCCAACGTCCTGACTTTC

J: TRBJ1-2
size: few
D: TRBD1
V: TRBV5-1
CDR3: CASSLAGQGVGGYTF
DNA: TGCGCCAGCAGCTTGGCCGGACAGGGGGTCGGTGGCTACACCTTC

J: TRBJ2-1
size: .
D: TRBD2
V: TRBV2
CDR3: CASSETGLAENEQFF
DNA: TGTGCCAGCAGTGAAACAGGACTAGCGGAAAATGAGCAGTTCTTC

J: TRBJ1-1
size: .
D: .
V: TRBV5-1
CDR3: CASSFSGGNTEAFF
DNA: TGCGCCAGCAGCTTCTCCGGGGGGAACACTGAAGCTTTCTTT

J: TRBJ2-1
size: .
D: .
V: TRBV4-3
CDR3: CASSQDQAVPNEQFF
DNA: TGCGCCAGCAGCCAAGATCAAGCGGTACCCAATGAGCAGTTCTTC

J: TRBJ1-1
size: .
D: .
V: TRBV6-1
CDR3: CASSERQLINTEAFF
DNA: TGTGCCAGCAGTGAGAGACAGCTAATCAACACTGAAGCTTTCTTT

J: TRBJ2-3
size: .
D: TRBD2
V: TRBV7-8
CDR3: CASSLASGGSDSTDTQYF
DNA: TGTGCCAGCAGCTTAGCTTCCGGCGGGAGCGATAGCACAGATACGCAGTATTTT

J: TRBJ2-7
size: few
D: TRBD1
V: TRBV4-3
CDR3: CASSQEGQGVYEQYF
DNA: TGCGCCAGCAGCCAAGAAGGACAGGGGGTCTACGAGCAGTACTTC

J: TRBJ2-7
size: few
D: .
V: TRBV7-7
CDR3: CASSIPGGEQYF
DNA: TGTGCCAGCAGCATCCCAGGGGGGGAGCAGTACTTC

J: TRBJ2-1
size: .
D: TRBD1
V: TRBV6-5
CDR3: CASSSSDRGRNEQFF
DNA: TGTGCCAGCAGTTCCTCTGACAGGGGGCGGAATGAGCAGTTCTTC

J: TRBJ1-3
size: .
D: .
V: TRBV5-1
CDR3: CASSPGSSGNTIYF
DNA: TGCGCCAGCAGCCCAGGCTCCTCGGGAAACACCATATATTTT

J: TRBJ2-1
size: .
D: .
V: TRBV27
CDR3: CASSSGFDEQFF
DNA: TGTGCCAGCAGTTCGGGTTTCGATGAGCAGTTCTTC

J: TRBJ2-5
size: .
D: .
V: TRBV6-6
CDR3: CASRDSNQETQYF
DNA: TGTGCCAGCAGAGACAGCAATCAAGAGACCCAGTACTTC

J: TRBJ2-7
size: .
D: TRBD2
V: TRBV5-6
CDR3: CASSGRTSGRPVGSEQYF
DNA: TGTGCCAGCAGCGGCAGGACTAGCGGGAGACCGGTTGGGAGCGAGCAGTACTTC

J: TRBJ2-1
size: .
D: .
V: TRBV15
CDR3: CATSRDYHNEQFF
DNA: TGTGCCACCAGCAGAGATTACCACAATGAGCAGTTCTTC

J: TRBJ1-6
size: few
D: TRBD1
V: TRBV5-1
CDR3: CASSLGQVSPLHF
DNA: TGCGCCAGCAGCCTAGGACAGGTCTCACCCCTCCACTTT

J: TRBJ1-5
size: once
D: TRBD1
V: TRBV19
CDR3: CASSSQGGQPQHF
DNA: TGTGCCAGTAGTTCACAGGGGGGTCAGCCCCAGCATTTT

J: TRBJ2-5
size: .
D: TRBD2
V: TRBV5-4
CDR3: CASSTRTSGTGETQYF
DNA: TGTGCCAGCAGCACACGGACTAGCGGGACGGGGGAGACCCAGTACTTC

J: TRBJ2-1
size: .
D: .
V: TRBV9
CDR3: CASSVEDSSYNEQFF
DNA: TGTGCCAGCAGCGTAGAAGACTCGTCCTACAATGAGCAGTTCTTC

J: TRBJ2-2
size: .
D: TRBD1
V: TRBV5-1
CDR3: CASSSTGANTGELFF
DNA: TGCGCCAGCAGCTCGACAGGGGCAAACACCGGGGAGCTGTTTTTT

J: TRBJ2-1
size: .
D: TRBD2
V: TRBV9
CDR3: CASSPGTSFDEQFF
DNA: TGTGCCAGCAGCCCCGGGACTAGCTTCGATGAGCAGTTCTTC